The T cell receptor (beta chain) described here comes from a study of metastatic and nonmetastatic thyroid tumors. About the research overall: Comparison of repertoires was carried out across blood and tumor or nodule tissue from malignant and benign thyroid patients. Whole-study findings and limits: A significant increase in TCR beta diversity was reportedly seen in malignant thyroid tumors relative to benign nodules, in blood and tumor.

Thyroid surgery took place with no prior treatment in any patient. As originally analysed: A papillary thyroid cancer distant-metastasis classifier was built from CDR3 differences across clinicopathological groups. TCRdb re-called clones from the PCR reads using MiXCR. The V and J calls and clone size are TCRdb's, not the authors'. The top ten clones hold over 10% of a sample with roughly 71,000 clones, roughly 18% of them seen once. This clone was counted only a few times. Its antigen is as yet unknown. A single base separates this from a much larger clone, so it may be a read error. Other DNA sequences in the same sample also yield this CDR3. Trimming shortened V by 7 bases and J by 9 bases, and 22 bases separated the two germline ends. The CDR3 has 14 residues. Looked up from germline, CDR1 is ENHRY and CDR2 is SYGVKD.

The sequenced material came from blood. This chain connects TRBV10-3 to TRBJ2-7; D not resolved. This receptor was obtained from a female donor with papillary thyroid cancer or a benign thyroid nodule (not recorded which). Some clones in this sample may be carry-over from other donors' samples. The DNA of the CDR3 is TGTGCCATCACTCAAGGTCGTGCGGTTGACGGGCAGTACTTC. Its translation is CAITQGRAVDGQYF.